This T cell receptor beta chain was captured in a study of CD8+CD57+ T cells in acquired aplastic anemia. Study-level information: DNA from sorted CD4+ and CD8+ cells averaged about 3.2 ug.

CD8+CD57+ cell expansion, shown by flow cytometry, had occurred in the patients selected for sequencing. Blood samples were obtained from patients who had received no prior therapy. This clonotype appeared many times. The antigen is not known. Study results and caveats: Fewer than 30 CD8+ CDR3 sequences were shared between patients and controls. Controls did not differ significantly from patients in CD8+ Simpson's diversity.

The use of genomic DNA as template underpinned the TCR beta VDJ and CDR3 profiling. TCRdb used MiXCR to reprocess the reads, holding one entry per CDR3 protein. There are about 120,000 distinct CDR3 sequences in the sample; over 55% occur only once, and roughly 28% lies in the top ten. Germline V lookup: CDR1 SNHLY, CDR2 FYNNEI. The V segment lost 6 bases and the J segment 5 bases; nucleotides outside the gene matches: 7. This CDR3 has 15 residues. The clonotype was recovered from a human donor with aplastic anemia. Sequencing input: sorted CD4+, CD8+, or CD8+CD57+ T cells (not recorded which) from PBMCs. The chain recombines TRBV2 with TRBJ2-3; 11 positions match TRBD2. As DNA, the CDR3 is TGTGCCAGCAGCCCACTAGCGGGGGAGCTAGATACGCAGTATTTT. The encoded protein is CASSPLAGELDTQYF.